Each of the 17 T cell receptor beta chains below was sequenced from the same sample in a study of spatial heterogeneity in lung cancer. Time point noted: blood at routine non-recurrence follow-up after resection. One entry per CDR3 protein, called by TCRdb with MiXCR from the 5' RACE reads. The sample has 2,600 or so distinct CDR3 sequences, 50% to 70% seen once; the top ten hold 9% to 10%. The material sequenced was PBMCs, taken at follow-up. Source of these receptors: a female donor with early-stage non-small cell lung cancer.

Details on this clonotype: Little can be read into the size of this beta chain, an off-target read in a library designed for alpha chains. The chain employs TRBV7-9 and TRBJ2-7; D might be TRBD1 (5 bases). Trimming removed 1 base at V and 4 bases at J, with 5 bases between. The CDR3 is made up of 12 amino acids. Germline loops: CDR1 SEHNR, CDR2 FQNEAQ (reference sequence). The CDR3: CASSLGTYEQYV. CDR3 sequence (DNA): TGTGCCAGCAGCTTAGGGACATACGAGCAGTACGTC.

This clonotype was seen a handful of times. Within a library made for alpha chains, this beta chain is off target, and its count is uninformative. The J gene is TRBJ1-1, the V gene TRBV7-8, with a possible D match to TRBD1 (5 bases). This CDR3 has 14 residues. Germline V gene data show CDR1 as SGHVS and CDR2 as FQNEAQ. V was shortened by 1 base and J by 0 bases, with 6 bases between the two germline ends. The CDR3 DNA follows: TGTGCCAGCAGCTTAGGGGGACTGAACACTGAAGCTTTCTTT. It translates to CASSLGGLNTEAFF.

The sample holds a few counts of this clonotype. As an off-target read in a library built for alpha chains, this beta chain has a frequency of little significance. The gene calls are TRBV28 and TRBJ2-2, with 8 bases fitting TRBD1. CDR1 is MDHEN, CDR2 SYDVKM, per germline. The CDR3 consists of 16 residues. After removal of 8 bases from V and 6 bases from J, the junction contained 14 bases not matched to a gene. Here the CDR3 DNA reads TGTGCCAGCTCCGAGATCTCGGACAGGGCGGCCGGGGAGCTGTTTTTT. Amino acids: CASSEISDRAAGELFF.

Notes on this clonotype: Since the library was made to target alpha chains, this beta chain is a stray read and its abundance is not meaningful. The rearrangement joins TRBV2 to TRBJ2-5; D remains ambiguous. There are 15 residues in the CDR3. The V gene's germline CDR1 is SNHLY and CDR2 FYNNEI. V was pared by 4 bases and J by 5 bases, with 17 bases between. The DNA of the CDR3 is TGTGCCAGCAGTGGAGTAGCTGGGATAAGGGAGACCCAGTACTTC. Translated, it gives CASSGVAGIRETQYF.

A few counts support this clonotype. This beta chain appears as a stray read in a library generated for alpha chains; its size is not informative. This chain joins TRBV4-1 and TRBJ1-2; D is unclear. Per the germline V gene, CDR1 is MGHRA and CDR2 is YSYEKL. V was shortened by 6 bases and J by 4 bases, with 12 bases between the two germline ends. This CDR3 is 13 amino acids long. Here the CDR3 reads CASRVPGSYGYTF. The CDR3 DNA reads TGCGCCAGCAGGGTTCCTGGAAGCTATGGCTACACCTTC.

Note on this clonotype: This beta chain is a stray read from a library made for alpha chains; its abundance is not meaningful. This chain uses TRBV5-1 with TRBJ2-3, with D uncertain. The CDR3 runs to 15 residues. V shed 0 bases and J shed 2 bases, with 10 bases lying between them. CDR1 is SGHRS, CDR2 YFSETQ, per germline. The CDR3 DNA reads as TGCGCCAGCAGCTTGGCCGGTGGCACCACAGATACGCAGTATTTT. Its translation is CASSLAGGTTDTQYF.

As for this clonotype: For a library built for alpha chains, this beta chain is a stray read; little rests on its size. The chain uses TRBV5-1 and TRBJ2-3; D is possibly TRBD1 (5 bases). CDR1 is SGHRS, CDR2 YFSETQ, per germline. The CDR3 runs to 14 residues. Trimming took 3 bases from V and 5 from J, leaving 13 bases between them. CDR3 amino acids: CASSSFSGQDTQYF. The CDR3 coding sequence is TGCGCCAGCAGCTCCTTCTCCGGACAAGATACGCAGTATTTT.

This clonotype was found a few times. The size of this beta chain means little, since it is a stray read in a library made for alpha chains. The chain combines TRBV20-1 with TRBJ2-2, with D perhaps given as TRBD1 or TRBD2 (5 bases each). The V gene's germline CDR1 is DFQATT and CDR2 SNEGSKA (reference sequence). Trimming took 5 bases from V and 5 from J, leaving 15 bases between them. This CDR3 spans 14 amino acids. The CDR3 nucleotides read TGCAGTGCTTGGGGGACCCTCAAAACCGGGGAGCTGTTTTTT. Encoded protein: CSAWGTLKTGELFF.

On this clonotype itself: This beta chain was picked up by a library intended for alpha chains and is off target, so its count carries little meaning. This chain links TRBV6-5 with TRBJ2-3, with TRBD2 identical over 9 bases. Per germline, CDR1 MNHEY and CDR2 SVGAGI. V lost 4 bases and J lost 0; bases outside the gene matches: 5. This CDR3 spans 16 amino acids. The CDR3 DNA is TGTGCCAGCAGTTTGAGACTAGCGGCTAGCACAGATACGCAGTATTTT. Translating gives CASSLRLAASTDTQYF.

With regard to this clonotype: This beta chain lies outside the target of a library built for alpha chains; its clone size means little. This chain links TRBV29-1 with TRBJ2-5; D gene uncertain. CDR1 SQVTM and CDR2 ANQGSEA come from the germline V gene. The CDR3 runs to 12 residues. V was shortened by 1 base and J by 2 bases, with 5 bases between the two germline ends. CDR3 sequence reads: CSVEGAQETQYF. The CDR3 DNA reads as TGCAGCGTTGAAGGGGCGCAAGAGACCCAGTACTTC.

With regard to this clonotype: This beta chain is an off-target read within a library intended for alpha chains, so its frequency means little. V gene TRBV7-3 combines with J gene TRBJ2-1; 9 bases match TRBD1. The junction had 16 bases not matched to a gene; V was cut back by 2 bases and J by 5 bases. From germline, CDR1 is SGHTA and CDR2 FQGTGA. The CDR3 extends over 19 amino acids. The CDR3 spells CASSLLDRGKVLANNEQFF. CDR3 nucleotide sequence: TGTGCCAGCAGCTTACTGGACAGGGGCAAAGTCTTGGCGAACAATGAGCAGTTCTTC.

On this clonotype itself: Found in a library prepared for alpha chains, this beta chain is an off-target read, and its abundance has little meaning. The CDR3 DNA follows: TGTGCCAGCAGCTTGGTTTCGGGTAAAAGCTCCTACGAGCAGTACTTC. Protein: CASSLVSGKSSYEQYF. The chain recombines TRBV5-4 with TRBJ2-7; D gene unclear. V was trimmed by 0 bases and J by 0 bases, leaving 13 bases between them. The CDR3 runs 16 residues. From germline, CDR1 is SGHNT and CDR2 YYREEE (reference sequence).

A word on this clonotype: The library was built for alpha chains, so this beta chain is an off-target read and its size means little. The chain links TRBV6-5 to TRBJ1-2, with D possibly matching TRBD1 (6 bases). Germline V gene lookup returns CDR1 MNHEY and CDR2 SVGAGI. The ends were cut back, 4 bases at V and 8 bases at J, with 17 bases in the middle. The CDR3 length is 14 residues. This CDR3 reads CASSWGAGSSGYTF. DNA for the CDR3: TGTGCCAGCAGTTGGGGGGCAGGGAGTTCAGGCTACACCTTC.

Remarks on this clonotype: With the library built for alpha chains, this beta chain is off target and its frequency is not meaningful. The chain uses TRBV5-1 and TRBJ2-7; tentatively, D is TRBD1 (6 bases). CDR1 is SGHRS and CDR2 is YFSETQ in the germline V gene. The length of the CDR3 is 14 residues. Trimming shortened V by 4 bases and J by 5 bases, and 16 bases separated the two germline ends. Written as DNA, the CDR3 is TGCGCCAGCAGCGAAACCCCCAGGGGACACGAGCAGTACTTC. Translation gives CASSETPRGHEQYF.

This clonotype was detected only once. Being off target in a library aimed at alpha chains, this beta chain has a size of little meaning. This sequence joins TRBV20-1 and TRBJ2-1, with no clear D. V lost 0 bases, J lost 0 bases, and 9 bases lay in between. The germline gives CDR1 DFQATT, CDR2 SNEGSKA (reference sequence). The CDR3 runs 15 residues. CDR3 sequence reads: CSAREWRSSYNEQFF. In nucleotides, the CDR3 is TGCAGTGCTAGAGAGTGGCGGAGCTCCTACAATGAGCAGTTCTTC.

Remarks on this clonotype: In a library made to pick up alpha chains, this beta chain is a stray read with a size that means little. CDR3 in amino acids: CASSSSGQVADTQYF. The CDR3, as DNA: TGTGCCAGCAGCTCTAGCGGGCAAGTGGCAGATACGCAGTATTTT. The V gene is TRBV7-2, the J gene TRBJ2-3; the match to TRBD2 covers 8 bases. Germline loops: CDR1 SGHTA, CDR2 FQGNSA. The CDR3 loop spans 15 amino acids. The junction had 7 bases not matched to a gene; V was cut back by 4 bases and J by 4 bases.

As regards this clonotype: Being off target in a library aimed at alpha chains, this beta chain has a size of little meaning. J is TRBJ2-1 and V is TRBV12-3 or TRBV12-4; TRBD1 matches 8 bases. There are 14 residues in the CDR3. V lost 3 bases and J lost 9; bases outside the gene matches: 7. Written as DNA, the CDR3 is TGTGCCAGCAGTTTTTCAGGGGGCGGCGGTGAGCAGTTCTTC. It codes for CASSFSGGGGEQFF.